This T cell receptor beta chain appears in the sequencing data of a study of T cell changes during pregnancy in multiple sclerosis. Libraries were prepared by immunoSEQ multiplex PCR; TCRdb keeps only in-frame clonotypes and omits some of them. Here the sample spans more than 40,000 clones, about nine tenths being singletons. This clone appeared once. The TCR was taken from a female donor with multiple sclerosis, enrolled in a pregnancy study. Specimen: CD8+ T cells from peripheral blood mononuclear cells, collected after pregnancy.

DNA for the CDR3: TGTGCCAGCAGCCCCCGGGGGTGGGGGACGACAACTAATGAAAAACTGTTTTTT. Its protein is CASSPRGWGTTTNEKLFF. V usage is TRBV13 and J usage is TRBJ1-4, with a tentative D call TRBD1 (5 bases). The V end was cut by 5 bases, the J end by 0 bases, with 19 bases between. The CDR3 runs to 18 residues. Germline assignment: CDR1 PRHDT and CDR2 FYEKMQ (reference sequence).